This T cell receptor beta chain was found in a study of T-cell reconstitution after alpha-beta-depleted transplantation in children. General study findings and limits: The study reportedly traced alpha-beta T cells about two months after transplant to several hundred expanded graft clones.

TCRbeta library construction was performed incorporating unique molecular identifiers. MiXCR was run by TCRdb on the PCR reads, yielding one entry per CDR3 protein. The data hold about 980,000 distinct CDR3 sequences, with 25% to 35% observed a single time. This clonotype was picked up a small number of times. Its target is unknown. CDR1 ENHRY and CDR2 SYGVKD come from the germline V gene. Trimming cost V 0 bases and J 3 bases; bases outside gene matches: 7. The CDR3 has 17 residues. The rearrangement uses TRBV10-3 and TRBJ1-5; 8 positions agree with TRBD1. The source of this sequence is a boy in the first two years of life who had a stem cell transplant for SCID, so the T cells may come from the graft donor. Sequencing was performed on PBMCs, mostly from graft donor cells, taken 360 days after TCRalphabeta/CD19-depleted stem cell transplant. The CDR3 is CAISESRGQGPNQPQHF. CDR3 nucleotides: TGTGCCATCAGTGAGTCCCGAGGACAGGGCCCCAATCAGCCCCAGCATTTT.